The rows below give T cell receptor beta chains drawn from one sample of a study of Ad26.COV2.S vaccination and SARS-CoV-2 variants. Using immunoSEQ multiplex PCR, the repertoire was profiled, and TCRdb retains in-frame clones only, with some absent. The sample has around 300,000 clones; about 88% are singletons. The sequences come from peripheral blood, collected in a trial of Ad26.COV2.S vaccine versus placebo. Receptors originate from a person aged 18-65 years who received the Ad26.COV2.S COVID-19 vaccine or a placebo. The CDR3 runs from the conserved cysteine through the conserved F or W. A D gene is named only where the DNA matches it firmly. Expanded clones get a size class; other rows say once, few or many, or leave the size out.

clone_size,v_call,d_call,j_call,cdr3_nt,cdr3_aa
few,TRBV5-1,.,TRBJ2-7,TGCGCCAGCAGCGCCGGACGGGGTTCTACTTCGTACGAGCAGTACTTC,CASSAGRGSTSYEQYF
.,TRBV7-9,.,TRBJ1-3,TGTGCCAGCAGCCCGACGGGGAACTCTGGAAACACCATATATTTT,CASSPTGNSGNTIYF
.,TRBV21-1,.,TRBJ2-2,TGTGCCAGCAGTTCCCCGGTGGACCAACTAACCGGGGAGCTGTTTTTT,CASSSPVDQLTGELFF
.,TRBV6-1,.,TRBJ1-4,TGTGCCAGCAGTGAAGTGGGGAGGGAAAAACTGTTTTTT,CASSEVGREKLFF
.,TRBV5-6,.,TRBJ2-6,TGTGCCAGCAGCCCGACCAGGACTGGGGCCAACGTCCTGACTTTC,CASSPTRTGANVLTF
.,TRBV6-5,.,TRBJ2-4,TGTGCCAGCAGTTACGAACAGTTAGCCAAAAACATTCAGTACTTC,CASSYEQLAKNIQYF
.,TRBV7-9,TRBD2,TRBJ2-3,TGTGCCAGCAGCCTGGGACTAGCGGGGGCTAGCACAGATACGCAGTATTTT,CASSLGLAGASTDTQYF
.,TRBV7-9,TRBD1,TRBJ1-2,TGTGCCAGCAGCGCCGACAGGGGGCGAGGCTACACCTTC,CASSADRGRGYTF
.,TRBV11-3,.,TRBJ1-1,TGTGCCAGCAGCTTAGGATACAGCACTGAAGCTTTCTTT,CASSLGYSTEAFF
.,TRBV18,.,TRBJ1-1,TGTGCCAGCTCACCCCCGGGTGGAACTGAAGCTTTCTTT,CASSPPGGTEAFF
.,TRBV7-9,.,TRBJ2-7,TGTGCCAGCAGCGTCTCCCAGGGGAGCCTCGGGCAGTACTTC,CASSVSQGSLGQYF
.,TRBV7-9,.,TRBJ2-5,TGTGCCAGCAGTTACTCAAGGGGGGAGACCCAGTACTTC,CASSYSRGETQYF
.,TRBV7-3,.,TRBJ2-3,TGTGCCAGCAGTTTGGGGGGAGAGGATACGCAGTATTTT,CASSLGGEDTQYF
.,TRBV6-5,.,TRBJ2-7,TGTGCCAGCAGTTCCACTTACGAGCAGTACTTC,CASSSTYEQYF
few,TRBV11-2,.,TRBJ2-2,TGTGCCAGCAGCCATATGGACACCGGGGAGCTGTTTTTT,CASSHMDTGELFF
once,TRBV27,.,TRBJ2-5,TGTGCCAGCAGCCACCGCGGACAGGGACGGGTCCCCCGCGGGGGGGAGACCCAGTACTTC,CASSHRGQGRVPRGGETQYF
few,TRBV30,TRBD1,TRBJ1-5,TGTGCCTGGAGTCCACAGGGGATTAGCAATCAGCCCCAGCATTTT,CAWSPQGISNQPQHF
.,TRBV7-3,TRBD1,TRBJ1-2,TGTGCCAGCAGCCAAGAACAGGGGAACTATGGCTACACCTTC,CASSQEQGNYGYTF
.,TRBV7-9,.,TRBJ1-5,TGTGCCAGCAGCAGGGGGGACAGCAATCAGCCCCAGCATTTT,CASSRGDSNQPQHF
.,TRBV7-8,.,TRBJ2-7,TGTGCCAGCAGCTTCCGTAGGTCAGGGGCCGGACTAGTACGGGAGCAGTACTTC,CASSFRRSGAGLVREQYF
.,TRBV28,.,TRBJ2-7,TGTGCCAGCAGCCCCACCGACAGAACCGGCGAGCAGTACTTC,CASSPTDRTGEQYF
.,TRBV3-1/TRBV3-2,TRBD2,TRBJ2-5,TGTGCCAGCAGCCAAAGGGGGACTAGCGGGGTGTCCTCTAAAGAGACCCAGTACTTC,CASSQRGTSGVSSKETQYF
few,TRBV6-4,TRBD2,TRBJ2-3,TGTGCCAGCAGCGGGACTAGCGGGGGCACAGATACGCAGTATTTT,CASSGTSGGTDTQYF
.,TRBV5-1,TRBD1,TRBJ2-1,TGCGCCAGCAGCTTTAACAGGGGGAATGAGCAGTTCTTC,CASSFNRGNEQFF
.,TRBV4-2,.,TRBJ1-6,TGTGCCAGCAGCGGGGGCTCCCTGGGGAATTCACCCCTCCACTTT,CASSGGSLGNSPLHF
.,TRBV11-1,.,TRBJ2-7,TGTGCCAGCAGCTTGGGTGGCCCCTCCTACGAGCAGTACTTC,CASSLGGPSYEQYF
once,TRBV7-3,.,TRBJ1-6,TGTGCCAGCAGCTTGAACGGGCCAAATGGTAATTCACCCCTCCACTTT,CASSLNGPNGNSPLHF
once,TRBV14,.,TRBJ1-2,TGTGCCAGCAGCCAGCAGGGGCCTAACTATGGCTACACCTTC,CASSQQGPNYGYTF
.,TRBV6-4,TRBD2,TRBJ2-3,TGTGCCAGCAGTGCCGTAGCGGGGGGTTCGGATACGCAGTATTTT,CASSAVAGGSDTQYF
.,TRBV10-3,.,TRBJ2-5,TGTGCCATCAGTGATCTAGAGACCCAGTACTTC,CAISDLETQYF
.,TRBV27,.,TRBJ2-7,TGTGCCAGCAGTTTAAGTCCAAGGAGCTCCTACGAGCAGTACTTC,CASSLSPRSSYEQYF